These T cell receptor beta chains were read from a single sample in a study of T cells in Graves' hyperthyroidism and ophthalmopathy. TCRdb re-derived calls from the multiplex PCR reads in MiXCR, one entry per CDR3 protein. Here the sample spans about 300,000 distinct CDR3 sequences, around a fifth being singletons. Sequenced sample: blood. These receptors were collected from a man over 45 with Graves' ophthalmopathy. The CDR3 runs from the conserved cysteine through the conserved F or W. The D gene is left open where the match is weak. The size of a clone is reported for some rows only, either as once, few or many, or as a class for expanded clones.

d_call,v_call,j_call,clone_size,cdr3_aa,cdr3_nt
NA,TRBV14,TRBJ2-7,NA,CASSQYHAEYEQYF,TGTGCCAGCAGCCAGTACCACGCAGAGTACGAGCAGTACTTC
TRBD2,TRBV24-1,TRBJ2-3,NA,CATSDPSASGSDTDTQYF,TGTGCCACCAGTGATCCCTCCGCTAGCGGGAGTGACACAGATACGCAGTATTTT
NA,TRBV5-6,TRBJ1-1,many,CASSLRWVRTTEAFF,TGTGCCAGCAGCTTGAGGTGGGTGCGGACCACTGAAGCTTTCTTT
NA,TRBV5-1,TRBJ2-7,few,CASSLVGGGGYEQYF,TGCGCCAGCAGCTTGGTAGGTGGTGGTGGCTACGAGCAGTACTTC
NA,TRBV28,TRBJ2-2,NA,CASRAPGELFF,TGTGCCAGCAGGGCCCCCGGGGAGCTGTTTTTT
TRBD2,TRBV3-1,TRBJ2-1,many,CASSYGGSGSDEQFF,TGTGCCAGCAGCTACGGGGGTAGCGGGAGTGATGAGCAGTTCTTC
NA,TRBV29-1,TRBJ2-3,NA,CSVEGGGGGFNTDTQYF,TGCAGCGTTGAAGGTGGGGGGGGGGGCTTTAATACAGATACGCAGTATTTT
NA,TRBV6-5,TRBJ2-1,NA,CASSYSRAASHEQFF,TGTGCCAGCAGTTACTCGCGGGCGGCCAGCCATGAGCAGTTCTTC
TRBD2,TRBV5-1,TRBJ2-7,once,CASSPHTREDPEQYF,TGCGCCAGCAGCCCCCACACCCGGGAGGACCCAGAGCAGTACTTC
NA,TRBV30,TRBJ2-5,many,CAWSSGTYGETQYF,TGTGCCTGGAGTTCCGGGACCTACGGGGAGACCCAGTACTTC
NA,TRBV11-2,TRBJ1-1,many,CASSPHLMNTEAFF,TGTGCCAGCAGCCCGCATCTAATGAACACTGAAGCTTTCTTT
NA,TRBV11-3,TRBJ2-7,many,CASSPGGDLRSYEQYF,TGTGCCAGCAGCCCCGGAGGGGACCTGCGATCCTACGAGCAGTACTTC
NA,TRBV7-9,TRBJ2-5,many,CASSPRVVETQYF,TGTGCCAGCAGTCCGCGGGTAGTTGAGACCCAGTACTTC
NA,TRBV10-2,TRBJ1-5,NA,CASSYHRDNQPQHF,TGCGCCAGCAGTTACCACAGGGACAATCAGCCCCAGCATTTT
NA,TRBV9,TRBJ2-1,few,CASSVAGSSDYNEQFF,TGTGCCAGCAGCGTAGCTGGGAGTAGCGACTACAATGAGCAGTTCTTC
NA,TRBV19,TRBJ2-1,many,CASSIGGRGEQFF,TGTGCCAGTAGTATAGGAGGACGAGGTGAGCAGTTCTTC
TRBD1,TRBV27,TRBJ2-7,many,CASSLAYQTGGEQYF,TGTGCCAGCAGTTTGGCGTACCAAACAGGGGGCGAGCAGTACTTC
NA,TRBV6-2/TRBV6-3,TRBJ2-7,many,CASIGSSYEQYF,TGTGCCAGCATCGGCAGTTCCTACGAGCAGTACTTC
TRBD1,TRBV24-1,TRBJ1-1,few,CATSDSGQGAQSTEAFF,TGTGCCACCAGTGATTCCGGACAGGGGGCCCAGAGCACTGAAGCTTTCTTT
TRBD1,TRBV28,TRBJ1-2,many,CASSPRDRANYGYTF,TGTGCCAGCAGCCCGAGGGACAGAGCTAACTATGGCTACACCTTC
TRBD1,TRBV2,TRBJ2-2,NA,CASSNRGRGTGELFF,TGTGCCAGCAGCAACAGGGGGCGCGGTACCGGGGAGCTGTTTTTT
NA,TRBV28,TRBJ2-1,few,CASSLLGREQFF,TGTGCCAGCAGTTTATTGGGACGTGAGCAGTTCTTC
NA,TRBV4-2,TRBJ2-2,NA,CASSLSPTNTGELFF,TGTGCCAGCAGCTTATCCCCGACGAACACCGGGGAGCTGTTTTTT
NA,TRBV3-1,TRBJ2-2,NA,CASSQDARELFF,TGTGCCAGCAGCCAAGATGCGCGGGAGCTGTTTTTT
NA,TRBV19,TRBJ1-2,NA,CASSDTGHYGYTF,TGTGCCAGTAGCGACACCGGACACTATGGCTACACCTTC
NA,TRBV7-3,TRBJ2-3,many,CASSLQGSRADTQYF,TGTGCCAGCAGCCTACAGGGATCCAGGGCAGATACGCAGTATTTT
NA,TRBV7-8,TRBJ1-1,many,CASSYKNTEAFF,TGTGCCAGCAGCTACAAGAACACTGAAGCTTTCTTT
NA,TRBV12-3/TRBV12-4,TRBJ2-2,NA,CASSLWPSLGGSGEGTTGELFF,TGTGCCAGCAGTTTATGGCCGAGTTTAGGGGGGTCGGGGGAGGGAACGACCGGGGAGCTGTTTTTT
TRBD2,TRBV2,TRBJ2-1,few,CASRILAGGNEQFF,TGTGCCAGCAGGATCCTAGCGGGAGGTAATGAGCAGTTCTTC
TRBD1,TRBV30,TRBJ1-6,NA,CASLQGAIGSPLHF,TGTGCCTCACTACAGGGGGCGATCGGTTCACCCCTCCACTTT
NA,TRBV19,TRBJ2-2,few,CASSIAGGELFF,TGTGCCAGTAGTATAGCCGGCGGGGAGCTGTTTTTT
TRBD2,TRBV7-2,TRBJ2-3,many,CASSFRAGPTDTQYF,TGTGCCAGCAGCTTCAGAGCGGGACCCACAGATACGCAGTATTTT
TRBD2,TRBV12-3/TRBV12-4,TRBJ2-3,many,CASRTWREGLEDTQYF,TGTGCCAGCAGAACGTGGCGGGAGGGCCTAGAAGATACGCAGTATTTT
NA,TRBV5-1,TRBJ2-1,few,CASSLEPLREQFF,TGCGCCAGCAGCTTGGAACCCCTCAGGGAGCAGTTCTTC
TRBD1,TRBV2,TRBJ1-2,many,CASSEVTGGGYGYTF,TGTGCCAGCAGTGAAGTCACAGGGGGCGGCTATGGCTACACCTTC
NA,TRBV20-1,TRBJ2-3,many,CSAPMGGGRTDTQYF,TGCAGTGCGCCCATGGGGGGGGGGCGGACAGATACGCAGTATTTT
TRBD2,TRBV7-6,TRBJ2-7,few,CASSRRLAGSYEQYF,TGTGCCAGCAGCCGTCGGCTAGCGGGCTCCTACGAGCAGTACTTC
NA,TRBV25-1,TRBJ2-1,NA,CASSDQFSYNEQFF,TGTGCCAGCAGTGACCAGTTCTCCTACAATGAGCAGTTCTTC
NA,TRBV28,TRBJ2-3,many,CASSLQNTDTQYF,TGTGCCAGCAGTTTACAGAACACAGATACGCAGTATTTT
TRBD1,TRBV9,TRBJ2-7,few,CASSVAPGGQDIYEQYF,TGTGCCAGCAGCGTAGCTCCTGGGGGACAGGACATCTACGAGCAGTACTTC
NA,TRBV6-1,TRBJ1-5,many,CASSYRPGDQPQHF,TGTGCCAGCAGTTATCGGCCAGGGGACCAGCCCCAGCATTTT
TRBD2,TRBV30,TRBJ2-1,NA,CAWSSSAGGPGEQFF,TGTGCCTGGAGTTCCTCAGCGGGAGGGCCGGGAGAGCAGTTCTTC
TRBD2,TRBV11-2,TRBJ2-1,many,CASSPPGLAGVTRNEQFF,TGTGCCAGCAGCCCCCCGGGACTAGCGGGAGTCACTCGTAATGAGCAGTTCTTC
NA,TRBV12-3/TRBV12-4,TRBJ1-3,few,CASSLATRVSGNTIYF,TGTGCCAGCAGTTTAGCAACACGCGTCTCTGGAAACACCATATATTTT
NA,TRBV6-1,TRBJ2-7,NA,CASSEAPGAGYEQYF,TGTGCCAGCAGTGAAGCGCCGGGGGCAGGCTACGAGCAGTACTTC
NA,TRBV6-1,TRBJ2-1,NA,CASISAGDYNEQFF,TGTGCCAGCATCAGCGCAGGGGACTACAATGAGCAGTTCTTC
TRBD2,TRBV12-3/TRBV12-4,TRBJ2-1,NA,CASRMTSGSGNEQFF,TGTGCCAGCAGGATGACTAGCGGGAGTGGCAATGAGCAGTTCTTC
NA,TRBV12-5,TRBJ1-2,few,CASGLGQLYGYTF,TGTGCTAGTGGTTTGGGACAGCTCTATGGCTACACCTTC
TRBD1,TRBV5-8,TRBJ2-3,many,CASSVGQGPTDTQYF,TGTGCCAGCAGCGTGGGACAGGGCCCCACAGATACGCAGTATTTT
NA,TRBV30,TRBJ2-7,many,CAYALGRGAHEQYF,TGTGCCTATGCGTTGGGTCGGGGGGCCCACGAGCAGTACTTC
NA,TRBV6-1,TRBJ2-1,few,CASSPGTVLESYNEQFF,TGTGCCAGCAGTCCCGGGACGGTTTTAGAATCCTACAATGAGCAGTTCTTC
TRBD2,TRBV2,TRBJ2-3,NA,CASSELAGGRSKDTQYF,TGTGCCAGCAGTGAACTAGCGGGAGGGCGGAGCAAAGATACGCAGTATTTT
NA,TRBV11-2,TRBJ1-6,many,CASSLEGTGSPLHF,TGTGCCAGCAGCTTAGAAGGGACGGGATCACCCCTCCACTTT
NA,TRBV7-3,TRBJ1-2,NA,CASSPDQSHYGYTF,TGTGCCAGCAGTCCGGATCAATCGCACTATGGCTACACCTTC
NA,TRBV28,TRBJ2-1,few,CASTDQGGSNEQFF,TGTGCCAGCACGGATCAGGGGGGTAGCAATGAGCAGTTCTTC
NA,TRBV6-1,TRBJ2-5,many,CASSADRFQETQYF,TGTGCCAGCAGTGCTGACAGGTTCCAAGAGACCCAGTACTTC
NA,TRBV28,TRBJ2-1,many,CASSPPRHNEQFF,TGTGCCAGCAGTCCCCCCAGACACAATGAGCAGTTCTTC
NA,TRBV19,TRBJ2-1,NA,CASSIGPHGNEQFF,TGTGCCAGTAGTATTGGGCCTCACGGCAATGAGCAGTTCTTC